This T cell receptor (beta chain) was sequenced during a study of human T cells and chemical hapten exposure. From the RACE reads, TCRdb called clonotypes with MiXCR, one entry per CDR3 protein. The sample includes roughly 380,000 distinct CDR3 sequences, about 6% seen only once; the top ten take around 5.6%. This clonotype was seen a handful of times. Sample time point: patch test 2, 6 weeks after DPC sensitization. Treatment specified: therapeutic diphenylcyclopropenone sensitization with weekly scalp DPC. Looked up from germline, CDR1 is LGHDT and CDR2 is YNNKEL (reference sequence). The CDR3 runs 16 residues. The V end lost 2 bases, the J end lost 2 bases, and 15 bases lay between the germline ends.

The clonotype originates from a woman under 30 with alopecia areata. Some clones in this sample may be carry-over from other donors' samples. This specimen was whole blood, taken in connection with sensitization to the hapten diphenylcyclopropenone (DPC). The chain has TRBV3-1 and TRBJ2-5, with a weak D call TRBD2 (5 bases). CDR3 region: CASSQSLSVLQETQYF. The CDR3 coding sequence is TGTGCCAGCAGCCAAAGTCTTAGCGTTCTTCAAGAGACCCAGTACTTC.